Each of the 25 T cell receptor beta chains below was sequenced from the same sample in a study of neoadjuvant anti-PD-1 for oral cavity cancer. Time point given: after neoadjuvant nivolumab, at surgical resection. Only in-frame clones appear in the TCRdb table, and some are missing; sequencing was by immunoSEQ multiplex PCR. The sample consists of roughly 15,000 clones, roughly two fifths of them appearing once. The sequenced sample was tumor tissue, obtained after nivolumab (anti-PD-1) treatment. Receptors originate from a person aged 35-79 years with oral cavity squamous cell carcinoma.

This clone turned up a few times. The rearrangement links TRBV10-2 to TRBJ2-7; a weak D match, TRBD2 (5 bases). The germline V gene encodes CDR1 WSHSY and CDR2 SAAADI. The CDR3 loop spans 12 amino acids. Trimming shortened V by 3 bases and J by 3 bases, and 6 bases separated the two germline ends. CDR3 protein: CASSDEGYEQYF. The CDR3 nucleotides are TGCGCCAGCAGTGATGAGGGCTACGAGCAGTACTTC.

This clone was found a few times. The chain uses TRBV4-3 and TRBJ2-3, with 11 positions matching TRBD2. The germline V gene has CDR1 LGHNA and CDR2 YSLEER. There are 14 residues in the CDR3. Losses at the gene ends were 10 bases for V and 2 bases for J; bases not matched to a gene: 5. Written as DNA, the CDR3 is TGCGCCACCGGGGGACTAGCGGACACAGATACGCAGTATTTT. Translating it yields CATGGLADTDTQYF.

CDR3 protein: CASSPQTGNEKLFF. The DNA for the CDR3 is TGTGCCAGCAGCCCACAGACAGGGAATGAAAAACTGTTTTTT. The chain has TRBV7-2 and TRBJ1-4, with TRBD1 matching over 7 bases. The CDR3 has 14 residues. Germline loops: CDR1 SGHTA, CDR2 FQGNSA. J was trimmed by 5 bases and V by 5 bases; bases with no gene match: 5.

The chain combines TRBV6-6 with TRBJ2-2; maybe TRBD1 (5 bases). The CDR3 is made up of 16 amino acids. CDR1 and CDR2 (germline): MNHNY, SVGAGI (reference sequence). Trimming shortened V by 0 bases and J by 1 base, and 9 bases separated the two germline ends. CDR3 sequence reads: CASSYSGQGNTGELFF. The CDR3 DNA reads TGTGCCAGCAGTTACTCGGGGCAGGGGAACACCGGGGAGCTGTTTTTT.

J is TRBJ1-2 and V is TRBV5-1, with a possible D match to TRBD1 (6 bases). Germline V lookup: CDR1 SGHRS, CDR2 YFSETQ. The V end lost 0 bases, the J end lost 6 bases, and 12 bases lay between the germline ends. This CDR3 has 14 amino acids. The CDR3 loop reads CASSLEGGSDGYTF. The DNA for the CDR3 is TGCGCCAGCAGCTTGGAGGGGGGAAGCGATGGCTACACCTTC.

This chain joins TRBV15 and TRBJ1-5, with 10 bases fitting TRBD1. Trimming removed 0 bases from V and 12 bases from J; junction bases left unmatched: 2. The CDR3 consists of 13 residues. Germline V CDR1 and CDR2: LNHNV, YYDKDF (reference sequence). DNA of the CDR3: TGTGCCACCAGCAGAGAAAGGGACAGGGGCCAGCATTTT. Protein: CATSRERDRGQHF.

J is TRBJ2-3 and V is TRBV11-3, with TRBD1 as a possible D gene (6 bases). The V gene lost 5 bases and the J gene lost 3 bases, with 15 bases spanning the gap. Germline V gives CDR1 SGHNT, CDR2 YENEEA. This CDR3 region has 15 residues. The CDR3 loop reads CASSLTRQETDTQYF. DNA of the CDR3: TGTGCCAGCAGCCTGACTCGACAGGAGACAGATACGCAGTATTTT.

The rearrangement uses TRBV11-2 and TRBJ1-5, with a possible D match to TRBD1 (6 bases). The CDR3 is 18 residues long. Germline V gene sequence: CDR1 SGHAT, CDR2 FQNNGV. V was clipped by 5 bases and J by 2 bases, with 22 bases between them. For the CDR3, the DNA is TGTGCCAGCAGCCCGGGAACATCGGGGGCCTCGGGCAATCAGCCCCAGCATTTT. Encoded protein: CASSPGTSGASGNQPQHF.

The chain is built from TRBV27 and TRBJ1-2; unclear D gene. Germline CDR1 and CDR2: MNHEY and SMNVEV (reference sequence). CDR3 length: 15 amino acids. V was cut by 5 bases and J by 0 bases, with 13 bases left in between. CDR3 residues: CASSPRRIANYGYTF. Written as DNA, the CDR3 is TGTGCCAGCAGTCCCCGACGGATTGCTAACTATGGCTACACCTTC.

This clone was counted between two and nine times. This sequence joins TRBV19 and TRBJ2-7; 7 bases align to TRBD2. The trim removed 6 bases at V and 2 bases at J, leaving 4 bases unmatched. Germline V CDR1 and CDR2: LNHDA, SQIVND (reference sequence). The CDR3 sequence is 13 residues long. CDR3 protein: CASSSGKTYEQYF. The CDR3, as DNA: TGTGCCAGTAGCAGCGGGAAAACCTACGAGCAGTACTTC. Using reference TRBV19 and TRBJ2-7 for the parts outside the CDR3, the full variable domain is DGGITQSPKYLFRKEGQNVTLSCEQNLNHDAMYWYRQDPGQGLRLIYYSQIVNDFQKGDIAEGYSVSREKKESFPLTVTSAQKNPTAFYLCASSSGKTYEQYFGPGTRLTVT.

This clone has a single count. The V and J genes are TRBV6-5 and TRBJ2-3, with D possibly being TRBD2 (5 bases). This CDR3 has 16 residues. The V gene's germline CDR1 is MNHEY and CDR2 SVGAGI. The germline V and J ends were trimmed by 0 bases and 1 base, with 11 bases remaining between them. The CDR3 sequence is CASSYSKLGGTDTQYF. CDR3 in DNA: TGTGCCAGCAGTTACTCGAAACTAGGAGGCACAGATACGCAGTATTTT.

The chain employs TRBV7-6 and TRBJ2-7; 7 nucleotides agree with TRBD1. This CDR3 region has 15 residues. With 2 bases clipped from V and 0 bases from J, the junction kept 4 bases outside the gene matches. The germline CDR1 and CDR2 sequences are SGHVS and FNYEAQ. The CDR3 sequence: CASSLSNRGSYEQYF. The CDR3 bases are TGTGCCAGCAGCTTATCCAACAGGGGCTCCTACGAGCAGTACTTC.

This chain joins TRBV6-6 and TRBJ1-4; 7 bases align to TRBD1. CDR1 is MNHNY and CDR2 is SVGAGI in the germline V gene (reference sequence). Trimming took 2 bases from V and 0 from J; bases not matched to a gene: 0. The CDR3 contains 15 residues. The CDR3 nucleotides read TGTGCCAGCAGTTACGGACAGGCAACTAATGAAAAACTGTTTTTT. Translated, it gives CASSYGQATNEKLFF.

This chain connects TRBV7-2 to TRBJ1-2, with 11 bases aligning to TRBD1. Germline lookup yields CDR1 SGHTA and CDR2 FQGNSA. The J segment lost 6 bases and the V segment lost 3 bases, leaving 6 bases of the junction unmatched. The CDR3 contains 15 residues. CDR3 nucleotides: TGTGCCAGCAGCTTGCCGGGACAGGGGGAAGATGGCTACACCTTC. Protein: CASSLPGQGEDGYTF.

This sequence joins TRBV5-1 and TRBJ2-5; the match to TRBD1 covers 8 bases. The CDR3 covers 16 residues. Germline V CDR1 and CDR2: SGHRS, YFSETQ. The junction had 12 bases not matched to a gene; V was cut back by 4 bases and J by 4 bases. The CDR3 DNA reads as TGCGCCAGCAGCCCGACGCCAGGACAGGGCCGAGAGACCCAGTACTTC. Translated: CASSPTPGQGRETQYF.

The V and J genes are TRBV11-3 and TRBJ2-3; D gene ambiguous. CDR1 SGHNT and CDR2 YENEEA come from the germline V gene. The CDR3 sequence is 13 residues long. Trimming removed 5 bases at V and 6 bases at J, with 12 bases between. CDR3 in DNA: TGTGCCAGCAGCCCGGACGACCGGGATACGCAGTATTTT. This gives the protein CASSPDDRDTQYF.

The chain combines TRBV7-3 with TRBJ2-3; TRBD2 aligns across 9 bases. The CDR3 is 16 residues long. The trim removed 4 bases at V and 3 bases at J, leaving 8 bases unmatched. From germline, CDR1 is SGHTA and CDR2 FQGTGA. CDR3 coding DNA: TGTGCCAGCAGCTATTTTAGCGGGGGCAGGACAGATACGCAGTATTTT. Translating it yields CASSYFSGGRTDTQYF.

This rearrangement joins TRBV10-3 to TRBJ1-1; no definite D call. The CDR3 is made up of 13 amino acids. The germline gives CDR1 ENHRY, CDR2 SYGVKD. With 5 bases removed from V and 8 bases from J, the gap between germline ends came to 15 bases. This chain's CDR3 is CAISQRGIDEAFF. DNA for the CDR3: TGTGCCATCAGTCAGCGGGGTATAGACGAAGCTTTCTTT.

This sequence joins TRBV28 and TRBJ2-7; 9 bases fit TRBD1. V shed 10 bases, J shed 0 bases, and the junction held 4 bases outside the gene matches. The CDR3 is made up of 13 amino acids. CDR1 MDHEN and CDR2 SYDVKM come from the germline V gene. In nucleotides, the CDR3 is TGTGCCACCGGGGACAGGGCCTCCTACGAGCAGTACTTC. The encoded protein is CATGDRASYEQYF.

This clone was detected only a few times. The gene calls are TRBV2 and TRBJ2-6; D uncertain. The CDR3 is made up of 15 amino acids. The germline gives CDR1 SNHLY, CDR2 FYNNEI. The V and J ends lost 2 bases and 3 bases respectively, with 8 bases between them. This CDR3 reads CASSERGNGANVLTF. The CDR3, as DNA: TGTGCCAGCAGTGAACGAGGAAATGGGGCCAACGTCCTGACTTTC.

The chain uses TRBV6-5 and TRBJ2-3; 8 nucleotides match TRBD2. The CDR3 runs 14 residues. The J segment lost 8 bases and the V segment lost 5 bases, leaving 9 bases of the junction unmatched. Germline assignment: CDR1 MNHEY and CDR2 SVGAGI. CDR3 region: CASSAGTSQATQYF. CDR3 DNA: TGTGCCAGCAGTGCCGGGACTAGTCAAGCTACGCAGTATTTT.

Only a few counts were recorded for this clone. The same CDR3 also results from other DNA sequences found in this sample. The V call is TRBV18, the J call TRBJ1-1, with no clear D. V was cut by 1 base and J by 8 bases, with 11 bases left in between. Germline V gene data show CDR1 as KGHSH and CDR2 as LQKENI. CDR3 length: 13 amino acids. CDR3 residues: CASSPQGLGEAFF. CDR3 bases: TGTGCCAGCTCACCACAGGGTCTCGGGGAAGCTTTCTTT. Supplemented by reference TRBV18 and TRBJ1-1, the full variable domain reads NAGVMQNPRHLVRRRGQEARLRCSPMKGHSHVYWYRQLPEEGLKFMVYLQKENIIDESGMPKERFSAEFPKEGPSILRIQQVVRGDSAAYFCASSPQGLGEAFFGQGTRLTVV.

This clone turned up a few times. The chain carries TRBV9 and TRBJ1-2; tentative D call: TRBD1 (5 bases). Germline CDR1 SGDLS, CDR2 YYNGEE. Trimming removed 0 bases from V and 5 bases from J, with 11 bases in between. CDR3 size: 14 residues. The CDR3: CASSVEGQAYGYTF. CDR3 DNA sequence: TGTGCCAGCAGCGTAGAGGGGCAGGCTTATGGCTACACCTTC.

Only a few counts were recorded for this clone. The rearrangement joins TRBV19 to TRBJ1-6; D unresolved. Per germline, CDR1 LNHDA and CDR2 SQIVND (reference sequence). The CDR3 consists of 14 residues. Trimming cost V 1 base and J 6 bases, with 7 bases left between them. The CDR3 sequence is CASSIGQINSPLHF. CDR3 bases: TGTGCCAGTAGTATAGGACAAATTAATTCACCCCTCCACTTT.

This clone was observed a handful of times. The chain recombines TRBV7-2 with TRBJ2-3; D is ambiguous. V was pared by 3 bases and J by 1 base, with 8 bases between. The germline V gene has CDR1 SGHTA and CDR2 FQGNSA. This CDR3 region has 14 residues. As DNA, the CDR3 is TGTGCCAGCAGCTTTTACCGGGGCACAGATACGCAGTATTTT. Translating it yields CASSFYRGTDTQYF. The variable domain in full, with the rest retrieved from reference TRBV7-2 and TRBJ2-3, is GAGVSQSPSNKVTEKGKDVELRCDPISGHTALYWYRQSLGQGLEFLIYFQGNSAPDKSGLPSDRFSAERTGGSVSTLTIQRTQQEDSAVYLCASSFYRGTDTQYFGPGTRLTVL.